The present T cell receptor (beta chain) was sequenced within a study of cytomegalovirus exposure and HLA in healthy donors (TCRdb year 2017). Concerning the study at large: In an earlier analysis of 587 of the donors, 250 to 350 Gb of sequence data and approximately 120 million unique TCR beta sequences from about 179 million T cells were reported. All discovery cohort repertoires had been generated using a single sequencing platform. Among the roughly 390 genotyped donors, 75% to 90% belonged to the genetic ancestry cluster associated with self-reported Caucasian donors. In the later analysis, no new phenotypic data were used to find candidate immune exposures; instead, reliance was placed on TCR beta sequences and their occurrence across donors. About five DR-DQ haplotypes were treated as single units for association and clustering because of strong linkage in the cohort. Donor age, sex, ethnicity and CMV serostatus were compiled alongside the repertoire data. A later analysis re-analyzed previously published TCR beta repertoires from 600 to 850 donors and added high-resolution HLA genotyping to study TCR occurrence patterns. HLA typing included class I and class II loci at four-digit resolution. An early release that covered several hundred HLA-typed donors contained approximately 300 gigabases of sequencing data and roughly 84 million unique TCR sequences. The study was designed to test whether signatures of past pathogen exposure could be identified by cataloging public T cell receptors. Using immunosequencing, the study profiled T cell repertoires from 666 subjects and related those repertoires to cytomegalovirus serostatus. An earlier analysis of several hundred of the donors used high-throughput TCR beta sequencing to judge whether each TCR beta V gene segment behaved as functional or pseudogenic. To predict cytomegalovirus infection status, the study brought together high-throughput TCR immunosequencing, statistical association of individual TCRs with disease status, and machine learning. On average, about 240,000 unique TCR beta nucleotide sequences were sequenced per donor among about 400 genotyped donors of the cohort, with roughly 18% of those sequences being non-productive. Typing coverage varied by locus: roughly 629-640 donors for A, B, C, DRB1 and DQB1; approximately 500 for DQA1; more than 600 for DPA1; 450 to 480 for DPB1. In a later genetic analysis, genome-wide SNP genotypes for about 65% of the 666 donors were used, and that subset was treated as a discovery cohort. Besides the first cohort of around 670 subjects, a separate validation cohort made up of 120 or so different subjects was used.

The research as a whole found: Fewer than 20 rarely observed V segments, including chromosome 9 orphons, were excluded from the earlier analysis of approximately 500 of the donors because counts were too low. Linkage disequilibrium might explain the correlated functional status among segregating V segments, but an unknown experimental factor could not be excluded. Across donors, most TCR sequences were observed very rarely, whereas some public TCRs were present in many individuals. The classifier was reported to diagnose cytomegalovirus status with high specificity and sensitivity in both the original and validation cohorts. Because some donors lacked HLA typing at each locus, the association tests relied only on the typed subset. The 87-base-pair reads could not distinguish some IMGT-functional V segments, including TRBV6-2 and TRBV6-3, so those segments were excluded. The authors suggested that the approach could potentially be generalized to other disease states and immunological phenotypes. According to a later genetic analysis, donors in an Asian-associated ancestry cluster had fewer N-insertions in productive TCRs than the approximately 630-donor mean. The only immune exposure information available for the cohort was CMV serostatus. Several of the top co-occurrence clusters appeared to be linked to parvovirus B19, influenza, CMV and Epstein-Barr virus, according to a later analysis. A later analysis associated some 17,000 TCR beta sequences with specific HLA alleles at a false discovery rate of 0.05. In vitro tests confirmed that three of the cytomegalovirus-associated TCR beta chains recognize cytomegalovirus antigens. In an earlier analysis of 500 to 650 of the donors, most TCR beta V segments appeared in productive rearrangements about 87% or about 30% of the time, broadly matching IMGT annotations. In a later analysis, HLA-associated TCR beta chains were found to be more clonally expanded and to have lower generation probabilities than equally common non-associated chains. A cluster of highly shared sequence variants was judged likely to be a technical artifact of the sequencing pipeline. In this cohort, only TCR beta chains were sequenced, and detectable features were limited by the absence of alpha or paired-chain data. A later genetic analysis associated a missense DCLRE1C variant with V-gene and J-gene trimming of TCR beta chains, and an independent cohort replicated the association. Strong co-occurrence of HLA alleles, especially DR and DQ, made assigning TCR associations to individual alleles difficult. According to a later analysis, most CMV-associated TCR beta chains appeared to be HLA-restricted, and the HLA associations seemed to be driven largely by CMV exposure. Sequencing depth was assumed to be roughly uniform across donors in the presence/absence analyses, though that assumption may not hold. A further reported finding was that TCR beta sequences accurately predicted the HLA-A and HLA-B alleles for most subjects in the first cohort. According to a later analysis, TCR association rates differed among HLA loci, with DRB1 alleles showing the most associated TCRs and HLA-C alleles showing the fewest. In the study, 164 TCR beta chains were listed as associated with cytomegalovirus.

As regards this clone: No antigen is known for it. No qualities accompany the bases; no much larger clone lies one base away.

The cohort comprised 666 healthy bone marrow donors. At the time of sampling, every cohort member was nominally healthy, though immune exposures that went unrecorded were likely present. The donor was CMV seronegative and was included in the group of 352 seronegative cohort members. A peripheral blood sample was collected from each donor, and TCR beta sequencing was performed on peripheral blood mononuclear cells. Genomic DNA was extracted from the blood cell samples with the Qiagen DNeasy Blood Extraction Kit. Libraries were prepared through the immunoSEQ multiplex PCR assay. For the multiplex PCR, a mixture combining 60 forward primers for TCR Vbeta segments and 13 reverse primers for TCR Jbeta segments was used. A multiplex PCR assay on genomic DNA amplified the CDR3 region of rearranged TCR beta genes. The Illumina HiSeq System was used to sequence the amplified TCR beta libraries as 87-base-pair reads. As for how the authors treated the data: Across the 600 to 700 repertoires, a later analysis counted some 80 million unique TCR beta chains, 9.5 million to 12 million of which were shared by at least two donors. Raw reads were error-corrected and collapsed into unique sequences by a nearest-neighbor algorithm in which closely related sequences were merged to remove PCR and sequencing errors. To assign V, D and J gene segments, CDR3 sequences were aligned to IMGT reference sequences. Each retained sequence needed at least a six-nucleotide match to both a V gene segment and a J gene segment. A rearrangement counted as productive if the CDR3 had no stop codons and remained in frame with V and J, and every other rearrangement counted as non-productive. CDR3 was defined by IMGT convention, running from the second conserved V-encoded cysteine to the conserved J-encoded phenylalanine. The earlier analysis of 587 of the donors excluded any sequence lacking an unambiguous match to a single V gene segment. An earlier analysis of several hundred of the donors classified V segments as functional when productive rearrangements were above 56.7% and as segregating when the standard deviation between donors was above 5%. A statistical classification framework was developed to diagnose cytomegalovirus status using the catalog of TCR beta chain sequences. In a later analysis, V and J genes were assigned by comparing TCR nucleotide sequences against IMGT/GENE-DB human TR gene sequences. Using the TCRdist pipeline, a later analysis assigned CDR3 sequences along with most-parsimonious VDJ recombination scenarios. In a later analysis, each TCR beta chain was defined by its CDR3 amino acid sequence together with its V-gene family, and reads without a unique V-gene family were excluded. As a way to deal with suspected cross-contamination and a sequencing artifact, a later analysis dropped approximately 590 nucleotide sequences that were highly shared and had low generation probability. A later analysis calculated a clonal expansion index for each public chain from normalized within-repertoire ranks of inferred template counts. Generation probabilities in a later analysis came from a VDJ recombination model fitted to out-of-frame rearrangements, and those results were checked against IGoR. A later analysis scored TCR-TCR, TCR-HLA and TCR-CMV co-occurrence with hypergeometric tests, applying a repertoire-size bias correction to TCR pairs. A later analysis estimated false discovery rates by permuting HLA or CMV assignments 20 times. In a later analysis, co-occurring TCRs were grouped using DBSCAN, with TCRdist sequence similarity added in when clustering inside HLA-allele-positive subsets. Repertoires with fewer than 30,000 or more than 120,000 public chains, plus five repertoires with anomalous nucleotide sharing, were excluded from co-occurrence clustering. The table was pulled from immuneACCESS by TCRdb, which kept in-frame rearrangements only. Such tables lose some clones; where checked, under half of the loss comes from unresolved V genes, and the rest has no known cause. The D gene and trimming were derived from the DNA, and the V and J assignments and clone size from that table. The table for this sample lists about 140,000 clones; over 60% of them were counted only once. The ten biggest clones cover around 1.5% of the sample.

V loses 3 bases of germline sequence and J loses 4 bases, and the interval between the two ends is 7 bases. Including cysteine and phenylalanine, the CDR3 has 13 amino acids. The DNA shown is the 39-base CDR3, in frame from base 1. From a lookup of the germline V gene, CDR1 and CDR2 are SGHAT and FQNNGV. What was sequenced was PBMCs. This sequence originates from a female donor in good health and CMV-seronegative. The sequence links TRBV11-2 to TRBJ2-1; TRBD1 is possibly the D segment (6 matching bases). The sequence in DNA is TGTGCCAGCAGCTTGACAGGTTACAATGAGCAGTTCTTC. It translates as CASSLTGYNEQFF.